A single T cell receptor beta chain is shown here with its context. This clone has more than one count but fewer than ten. It has no known antigen specificity. Qualities for individual bases were not recorded, and no much larger clone is one base off. This record belongs to a study of OX40 agonist ivuxolimab in advanced cancers. Some background on the complete study: The costimulatory receptor OX40 (CD134) was targeted by ivuxolimab, a fully human IgG2 agonistic monoclonal antibody. Intravenous ivuxolimab was administered to patients every 2 weeks at six dose levels: 0.01, 0.1, 0.3, 1.5, 3 and 10 mg/kg. Of the roughly 51 dose-escalation patients, hepatocellular carcinoma was present in approximately 20, melanoma in roughly 15, renal cell carcinoma in 9 and head and neck cancer in 9. In the dose-escalation cohort, 70% to 85% of patients were male, and the mean age was approximately 60 years, with a range of roughly 23 to 85. Patients were allowed to have had prior anti-PD-1, anti-PD-L1 or anti-CTLA-4 therapy, and roughly two fifths of the dose-escalation patients had been treated with checkpoint inhibitors. Partial responses were achieved by three dose-escalation patients, of whom one had hepatocellular carcinoma and two had cutaneous melanoma. The point of sequencing TCRbeta in the periphery was to test whether ivuxolimab changed TCR sequence diversity and drove clonal T-cell expansion. The paper describes the monotherapy dose-escalation part (N of about 55 patients) of the phase I trial of ivuxolimab. What the research found in general, with its limitations: At doses of 0.1 to 3.0 mg/kg, clonal expansion of both CD4+ and CD8+ blood T cells was observed from baseline to week 6. Low levels of normalized T-cell clonal expansion were also seen in some nonresponding patients. After ivuxolimab, more expanded clones were found on average in CD8+ T cells than in CD4+ T cells. The antigen specificity of the peripheral T cells that underwent clonal expansion was not determined. Partial responders in the 0.1-3.0 mg/kg groups had among the lowest normalized peripheral clonal expansion, especially among CD8+ T cells.

The trial excluded patients who had a history of autoimmune disease or who were on systemic immunosuppression. Peripheral blood for TCR sequencing was drawn from every dose cohort at baseline, at cycle 4 day 1 and at cycle 7 day 1. Samples came from an open-label, multicenter, first-in-human phase I dose-escalation trial of ivuxolimab. The trial enrolled adults with locally advanced or metastatic head and neck squamous cell, hepatocellular, melanoma or renal cell carcinoma. Before TCR sequencing, CD4+ and CD8+ T cells were separately sorted from peripheral blood. CDR1 and CDR2 (MNHEY, SMNVEV) derive from the germline V gene (reference sequence). Including the terminal cysteine and phenylalanine, the CDR3 comprises 13 residues. The only DNA kept is the CDR3, 39 bases in frame from the first base. V and J are truncated by 5 bases and 11 bases respectively, leaving an intervening sequence of 13 bases.

Genomic DNA was isolated from the sorted cells so that the TCRbeta CDR3 region could be sequenced. TCRbeta CDR3 regions were sequenced using the immunoSEQ Assay. The table comes from immuneACCESS by way of TCRdb, which keeps in-frame sequences with V and J called. Part of the clones is missing from these tables; in studies checked, under half for an unresolved V gene and the rest for unknown reasons. This sample comprises around 140,000 clones, 93% of them detected only once. Together, the top ten hold 0.9% to 1.2% of the sample. This material consisted of CD4+ or CD8+ T cells sorted from blood, taken in a trial of the OX40 agonist ivuxolimab. The sequence was collected from an adult with an advanced solid tumor such as melanoma, head and neck, liver or kidney cancer. In this chain, TRBV27 is recombined with TRBJ1-6; there is no confident call for the D gene. The CDR3 protein: CASSNKESTPLHF. The DNA is TGTGCCAGCAGTAACAAAGAATCGACACCCCTCCACTTT.